What follows are 18 T cell receptor beta chains derived from one specimen sequenced in a study of T cells after yellow fever vaccination. TCRdb analysed the 5' RACE reads with MiXCR anew, one entry per CDR3 protein. The sample lists some 110,000 distinct CDR3 sequences; approximately 7.1% were seen once. The sample was CD4+ T cells sorted from PBMCs, taken approximately 47 days after the first yellow fever vaccination. These receptors were collected from a man aged 18 to 30 who received the YFV17D yellow fever vaccine.

The table lists this clonotype with many counts. The chain is built from TRBV7-6 and TRBJ2-1, with 9 bases aligning to TRBD2. The length of the CDR3 is 16 residues. Germline V CDR1 and CDR2: SGHVS, FNYEAQ. V trimming: 5 bases; J trimming: 3 bases; junction bases outside the gene matches: 8. DNA for the CDR3: TGTGCCAGCAGCCTAGAGCGGGGGGAATTCTACAATGAGCAGTTCTTC. It codes for CASSLERGEFYNEQFF.

This clonotype was recorded many times. The chain uses TRBV13 and TRBJ2-3, with 7 positions matching TRBD2. The V gene end was trimmed by 5 bases and the J gene end by 8 bases; junction bases not matched to a gene: 10. This CDR3 is built from 14 residues. CDR1 and CDR2 (germline): PRHDT, FYEKMQ (reference sequence). The CDR3 nucleotides read TGTGCCAGCAGCCCGGTCACGGGGGGAGCTACGCAGTATTTT. It encodes CASSPVTGGATQYF.

At least ten counts were recorded for this clonotype. The chain has TRBV6-5 and TRBJ1-4, with unresolved D. Trimming pared 6 bases from V and 2 bases from J, leaving 4 bases between. This CDR3 has 12 residues. Germline lookup yields CDR1 MNHEY and CDR2 SVGAGI. CDR3 sequence reads: CASSETNEKLFF. The CDR3, as DNA: TGTGCCAGCAGCGAGACTAATGAAAAACTGTTTTTT.

In its sample, this clonotype was seen many times. This chain joins TRBV5-1 and TRBJ2-3; perhaps TRBD2 as D (7 bases). CDR1 is SGHRS, CDR2 YFSETQ, per germline. V was clipped by 1 base and J by 4 bases, with 10 bases between them. This CDR3 region has 14 residues. Written as DNA, the CDR3 is TGCGCCAGCAGCTTGTTCGGGGGGCCAGATACGCAGTATTTT. Protein product: CASSLFGGPDTQYF.

The chain carries TRBV6-5 and TRBJ2-3, with D possibly matching TRBD2 (5 bases). The V gene lost 0 bases and the J gene lost 6 bases, with 13 bases spanning the gap. The CDR3 runs 15 residues. CDR1 is MNHEY, CDR2 SVGAGI, per germline. The CDR3 DNA sequence: TGTGCCAGCAGTTACTCGGAGGACCCCGGGGATACGCAGTATTTT. Protein: CASSYSEDPGDTQYF.

CDR3 bases: TGTGCCAGCAGCCCTGGGACCCTAGCACAAGAGACCCAGTACTTC. Residues: CASSPGTLAQETQYF. The chain couples TRBV5-6 to TRBJ2-5; perhaps D is TRBD1 or TRBD2 (5 bases each). Per the germline V gene, CDR1 is SGHDT and CDR2 is YYEEEE. The CDR3 consists of 15 residues. V lost 4 bases and J 2 bases, leaving 15 bases between the germline ends.

This clonotype was recorded many times. This chain uses TRBV9 with TRBJ2-5; the match to TRBD2 covers 9 bases. V dropped 3 bases and J dropped 5; count of bases not matched to a gene: 8. CDR1 and CDR2 (germline): SGDLS, YYNGEE. This CDR3 contains 15 residues. CDR3 loop: CASSAGLAGDETQYF. The CDR3 DNA reads as TGTGCCAGCAGCGCGGGTTTAGCGGGGGATGAGACCCAGTACTTC.

This clonotype was detected ten times or more. This chain links TRBV15 with TRBJ2-1, with 8 bases lining up with TRBD1. This CDR3 contains 15 residues. V was pared by 1 base and J by 6 bases, with 5 bases of the junction left unmatched. Germline V gene data show CDR1 as LNHNV and CDR2 as YYDKDF (reference sequence). The CDR3, as DNA: TGTGCCACCAGCAGAGTAACAGGGGGTGTCAATGAGCAGTTCTTC. Protein product: CATSRVTGGVNEQFF.

Ten or more counts support this clonotype. CDR3 bases: TGTGCCAGCAGATTCCGGCGGGACTCCTACGAGCAGTACGTC. Translating gives CASRFRRDSYEQYV. The chain uses TRBV5-5 and TRBJ2-7; D may be TRBD2 (6 bases). V dropped 5 bases and J dropped 0 bases, with 12 bases sitting between them. Germline-derived CDR1 and CDR2 are SGHKS and YYEKEE (reference sequence). The CDR3 runs 14 residues.

This clonotype has just one count. This sequence may be a read error, since a much larger clone differs from it by one base. The chain has TRBV12-5 and TRBJ1-5; tentatively, D is TRBD1 (5 bases). The CDR3 contains 14 residues. Germline CDR1 reads LGHNT; CDR2 reads FRNRAP. CDR3 loop: CASGFKGAVQTQHF. CDR3 in DNA: TGTGCTAGTGGTTTTAAAGGGGCGGTTCAGACCCAGCATTTT.

There are many counts of this clonotype. The rearrangement uses TRBV20-1 and TRBJ1-1; perhaps TRBD1 as D (5 bases). This CDR3 has 15 residues. V lost 2 bases and J lost 0, with 13 bases in between. The V gene's germline CDR1 is DFQATT and CDR2 SNEGSKA (reference sequence). The CDR3 region is CSARWERGMNTEAFF. The DNA for the CDR3 is TGCAGTGCTAGATGGGAGAGGGGCATGAACACTGAAGCTTTCTTT.

This clonotype was found many times. The CDR3 DNA reads as TGCGCCAGCAGCCGGACTAGCGGGGGGGCCCGGTACAATGAGCAGTTCTTC. Translation gives CASSRTSGGARYNEQFF. The rearrangement uses TRBV5-1 and TRBJ2-1; 15 nucleotides line up with TRBD2. The junction had 6 bases not matched to a gene; V was cut back by 4 bases and J by 4 bases. Germline-derived CDR1 and CDR2 are SGHRS and YFSETQ. The CDR3 totals 17 residues.

The rearrangement joins TRBV19 to TRBJ2-7; TRBD2 matches 8 bases. This CDR3 is 16 amino acids long. Germline CDR1 LNHDA, CDR2 SQIVND (reference sequence). J was trimmed by 3 bases and V by 4 bases; bases with no gene match: 11. CDR3 coding DNA: TGTGCCAGTAGTACCCGGGGGGGCTCCAAGAACTACGAGCAGTACGTC. It specifies CASSTRGGSKNYEQYV.

A word on this clonotype: A much larger clone sits a single nucleotide away, making a read error possible. The rearrangement joins TRBV6-6 to TRBJ2-7; D uncertain. The V gene lost 6 bases and the J gene lost 6 bases, with 12 bases spanning the gap. Germline V gene lookup returns CDR1 MNHNY and CDR2 SVGAGI (reference sequence). The CDR3 sequence is 12 residues long. The CDR3 DNA follows: TGTGCCAGCAGCCCCCCCCCAGGCGAGCAGTACTTC. This gives the protein CASSPPPGEQYF.

The CDR3 region has the DNA TGTGCCAGCAGAGACGACAGGCAAGAGACCCAGTACTTC. Translating gives CASRDDRQETQYF. The chain links TRBV2 to TRBJ2-5; tentatively, D is TRBD1 (6 bases). This CDR3 has 13 amino acids. V lost 6 bases, J lost 2 bases, and 10 bases lay in between. Germline CDR1 reads SNHLY; CDR2 reads FYNNEI.

The V and J genes are TRBV6-1 and TRBJ1-4; 7 bases line up with TRBD1. This CDR3 comprises 16 residues. Per germline, CDR1 MNHNS and CDR2 SASEGT. The junction had 10 bases not matched to a gene; V was cut back by 6 bases and J by 3 bases. CDR3 amino acids: CASRAGGFPANEKLFF. The CDR3 region has the DNA TGTGCCAGCAGGGCAGGGGGATTTCCTGCTAATGAAAAACTGTTTTTT.

In its sample, this clonotype was seen many times. This chain connects TRBV6-1 to TRBJ2-3; TRBD1 or TRBD2 may be the D gene (5 bases each). V was cut by 5 bases and J by 2 bases, with 14 bases left in between. This CDR3 region has 15 residues. Germline V lookup: CDR1 MNHNS, CDR2 SASEGT. The CDR3, as DNA: TGTGCCAGCAGTCCGGGCCCGGGGCCCACAGATACGCAGTATTTT. Protein product: CASSPGPGPTDTQYF.

This clonotype was observed a handful of times. The chain employs TRBV12-3 or TRBV12-4 and TRBJ2-7; 9 bases match TRBD1. There are 14 residues in the CDR3. V shed 6 bases, J shed 4 bases, and the junction held 7 bases outside the gene matches. This CDR3 reads CASSGTGRTYEQYF. CDR3 in DNA: TGTGCCAGCAGCGGGACAGGGAGAACGTACGAGCAGTACTTC.